This entry describes one TCR beta chain. The target antigen is unknown. V lost 1 base, J lost 6 bases, and 13 bases lay in between. Germline V gene data show CDR1 as SGHVS and CDR2 as FNYEAQ. This CDR3 contains 14 residues. Each CDR3 protein is one row after TCRdb ran MiXCR on the RT-PCR reads. This sample has about 310,000 distinct CDR3 sequences, with roughly 22% found just once. The entry originates in a study of response to subunit inactivated influenza vaccine. Points from the study as a whole: With each seasonal influenza vaccination, the authors suggested, few new T cells are recruited.

The TCR was taken from a man between 50 and 70 years old who received an inactivated influenza vaccine. The rearrangement uses TRBV7-6 and TRBJ2-7, with D perhaps assigned TRBD1 or TRBD2 (5 bases each). The sample in question was PBMCs from blood, obtained approximately 20 months after vaccination. The DNA for the CDR3 is TGTGCCAGCAGCTTAGGTGGCCGAGGGGCCGAGCAGTACTTC. Translating it yields CASSLGGRGAEQYF.